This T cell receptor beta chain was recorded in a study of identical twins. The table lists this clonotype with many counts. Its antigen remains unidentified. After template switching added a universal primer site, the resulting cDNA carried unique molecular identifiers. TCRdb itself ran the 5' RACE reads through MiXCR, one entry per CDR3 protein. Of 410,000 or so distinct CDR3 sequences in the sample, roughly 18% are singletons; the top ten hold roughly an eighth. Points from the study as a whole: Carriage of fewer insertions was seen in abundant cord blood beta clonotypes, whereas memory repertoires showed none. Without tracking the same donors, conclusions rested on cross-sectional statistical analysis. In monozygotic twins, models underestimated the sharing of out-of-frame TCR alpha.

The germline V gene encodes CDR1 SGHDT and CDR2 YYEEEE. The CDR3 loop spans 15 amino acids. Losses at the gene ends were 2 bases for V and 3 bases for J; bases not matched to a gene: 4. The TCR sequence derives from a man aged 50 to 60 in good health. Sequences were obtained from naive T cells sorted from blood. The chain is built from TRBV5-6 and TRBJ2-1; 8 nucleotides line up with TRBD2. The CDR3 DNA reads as TGTGCCAGCAGCTTACAGCGGGGGCTCTACAATGAGCAGTTCTTC. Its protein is CASSLQRGLYNEQFF.